These 32 T cell receptor beta chains share one sample of origin, sequenced in a study of preoperative IRX-2 immunotherapy in early breast cancer. Here immunoSEQ multiplex PCR was the method, and the copy in TCRdb shows in-frame clones only, minus some. The sample lists about 740 clones; more than 65% were seen once. The treatment: preoperative locoregional IRX-2 cytokine immunotherapy. The sequencing used tumor tissue, collected after IRX-2 immunotherapy. The receptors were gathered from a human donor with breast cancer.

The genes are TRBV11-3 and TRBJ2-5, with D perhaps being TRBD1 or TRBD2 (7 bases each). Trimming took 2 bases from V and 5 from J, leaving 24 bases between them. Germline assignment: CDR1 SGHNT and CDR2 YENEEA. This CDR3 has 18 amino acids. The CDR3 is CASSLTGVRGRGGETQYF. The CDR3 DNA reads as TGTGCCAGCAGCTTAACAGGGGTCCGTGGCAGGGGAGGGGAGACCCAGTACTTC. Supplemented by reference TRBV11-3 and TRBJ2-5, the full variable domain reads EAGVVQSPRYKIIEKKQPVAFWCNPISGHNTLYWYLQNLGQGPELLIRYENEEAVDDSQLPKDRFSAERLKGVDSTLKIQPAELGDSAVYLCASSLTGVRGRGGETQYFGPGTRLLVL.

This chain connects TRBV22-1 to TRBJ2-2; the DNA was not used to check the table's D call, TRBD2. TRBV22-1 is a listed pseudogene. The CDR3 length is 12 residues. This CDR3 is CASSDWSGELFF. CDR3 coding DNA: TGTGCCAGCAGTGACTGGTCCGGGGAGCTGTTTTTT.

V and J are TRBV6-4 and TRBJ1-5, with TRBD1 matching 9 bases. The CDR3 runs 16 residues. Germline V CDR1 and CDR2: MRHNA, SNTAGT. Trimming cost V 7 bases and J 0 bases; bases outside gene matches: 7. The CDR3 DNA reads TGTGCCAGCACCCGCGGACAGGGGTTTAGCAATCAGCCCCAGCATTTT. This encodes CASTRGQGFSNQPQHF.

This clone was counted a single time. This chain joins TRBV10-2 and TRBJ1-1, with a tentative D call TRBD1 (5 bases). Between the trimmed V and J ends, which lost 6 bases and 0 bases, there was a span of 11 bases. The CDR3 is made up of 14 amino acids. Germline V gene sequence: CDR1 WSHSY, CDR2 SAAADI. CDR3 in amino acids: CASRLRGVNTEAFF. The CDR3 DNA sequence: TGCGCCAGCAGATTAAGGGGTGTGAACACTGAAGCTTTCTTT.

This chain links TRBV11-3 with TRBJ2-3; D is possibly TRBD2 (5 bases). Germline V gene sequence: CDR1 SGHNT, CDR2 YENEEA. V was pared by 5 bases and J by 1 base, with 13 bases between. The CDR3 length is 15 residues. The CDR3 sequence: CASSLTGYGTDTQYF. DNA of the CDR3: TGTGCCAGCAGCCTGACGGGGTACGGCACAGATACGCAGTATTTT. The full variable domain, with the rest looked up from reference TRBV11-3 and TRBJ2-3, is EAGVVQSPRYKIIEKKQPVAFWCNPISGHNTLYWYLQNLGQGPELLIRYENEEAVDDSQLPKDRFSAERLKGVDSTLKIQPAELGDSAVYLCASSLTGYGTDTQYFGPGTRLTVL.

Turning to this clone: The sample holds other DNA sequences that translate to the same CDR3. The chain recombines TRBV19 with TRBJ2-3; D not certain. With 3 bases removed from V and 3 bases from J, the gap between germline ends came to 4 bases. Germline V gives CDR1 LNHDA, CDR2 SQIVND (reference sequence). The CDR3 is 12 residues long. CDR3 DNA sequence: TGTGCCAGTAGTATCGGGACAGATACGCAGTATTTT. Its protein is CASSIGTDTQYF.

The V call is TRBV6-8, the J call TRBJ1-5, with no clear D. The germline V and J ends were trimmed by 4 bases and 0 bases, with 7 bases remaining between them. The CDR3 has 14 residues. The germline CDR1 and CDR2 sequences are MNHGY and SAAAGT. For the CDR3, the DNA is TGTGCCAGCAGTTCCCTCTCTAGCAATCAGCCCCAGCATTTT. Translating it yields CASSSLSSNQPQHF.

This sequence joins TRBV7-1 and TRBJ1-2, with D maybe TRBD1 (6 bases). TRBV7-1 is reported as an ORF; its role is uncertain. CDR3 length: 15 amino acids. Trimming took 4 bases from V and 6 from J, leaving 18 bases between them. DNA for the CDR3: TGTGCCAGCAGCTTAGTGCCGGGGGGCCGGAATGGCTACACCTTC. Its translation is CASSLVPGGRNGYTF.

This rearrangement joins TRBV6-8 to TRBJ1-5; TRBD1 agrees at 8 bases. V lost 4 bases to trimming and J lost 4 bases; unmatched junction nucleotides: 6. CDR3 length: 15 amino acids. CDR1 is MNHGY, CDR2 SAAAGT, per germline. CDR3 region: CASSFFRQGNQPQHF. CDR3 bases: TGTGCCAGCAGTTTTTTTAGACAGGGGAATCAGCCCCAGCATTTT.

This chain links TRBV18 with TRBJ2-7; 8 bases match TRBD1. Germline CDR1 reads KGHSH; CDR2 reads LQKENI. CDR3 length: 14 residues. J was trimmed by 2 bases and V by 5 bases; bases with no gene match: 5. CDR3 nucleotide sequence: TGTGCCAGCTCAACTAGACAGGGGACCTACGAGCAGTACGTC. This encodes CASSTRQGTYEQYV.

This clone was recorded only once. This chain joins TRBV11-3 and TRBJ2-3, with 9 bases matching TRBD1. Per the germline V gene, CDR1 is SGHNT and CDR2 is YENEEA. CDR3 size: 15 residues. J lost 2 bases, V lost 3 bases, and 3 bases had no gene match. CDR3 amino acids: CASSFGTGLTDTQYF. The CDR3 DNA sequence: TGTGCCAGCAGCTTTGGGACAGGGCTCACAGATACGCAGTATTTT.

The rearrangement links TRBV4-1 to TRBJ2-6; no clear D gene. Per the germline V gene, CDR1 is MGHRA and CDR2 is YSYEKL. Between the trimmed V and J ends, which lost 6 bases and 1 base, there was a span of 4 bases. This CDR3 comprises 13 residues. The CDR3 region has the DNA TGCGCCAGCAGGAAGTCTGGGGCCAACGTCCTGACTTTC. Amino acid sequence: CASRKSGANVLTF.

The V and J genes are TRBV28 and TRBJ2-2; 14 nucleotides align to TRBD2. The V gene's germline CDR1 is MDHEN and CDR2 SYDVKM. The V and J ends lost 3 bases and 3 bases, in that order; junction bases with no gene match: 6. CDR3 length equals 18 residues. DNA of the CDR3: TGTGCCAGCAGTTTGCGACTAGCGGGAGGGCCGTACACCGGGGAGCTGTTTTTT. It translates to CASSLRLAGGPYTGELFF.

This chain joins TRBV29-1 and TRBJ1-1, with D perhaps TRBD1 (5 bases). V gave up 0 bases and J gave up 10 bases, with 15 bases separating them. The CDR3 loop spans 13 amino acids. Per the germline V gene, CDR1 is SQVTM and CDR2 is ANQGSEA. CDR3 sequence (DNA): TGCAGCGTTGAAGATCGAGGAGGGGCCCGAGCTTTCTTT. It is translated as CSVEDRGGARAFF.

The rearrangement joins TRBV19 to TRBJ2-2; 8 bases align to TRBD1. The CDR3 runs 14 residues. Per the germline V gene, CDR1 is LNHDA and CDR2 is SQIVND (reference sequence). The J segment lost 1 base and the V segment lost 6 bases, leaving 1 base of the junction unmatched. In nucleotides, the CDR3 is TGTGCCAGTAGCGACAGGGGGAACACCGGGGAGCTGTTTTTT. It encodes CASSDRGNTGELFF.

The rearrangement uses TRBV19 and TRBJ2-7; TRBD2 matches 7 bases. Germline CDR1 LNHDA, CDR2 SQIVND (reference sequence). This CDR3 comprises 14 residues. Trimming took 7 bases from V and 5 from J; bases not matched to a gene: 11. The CDR3 loop reads CASNQAGEGHEQYF. The CDR3 DNA reads TGTGCCAGTAATCAGGCGGGAGAAGGCCACGAGCAGTACTTC.

The chain has TRBV5-1 and TRBJ1-1, with D perhaps TRBD1 (6 bases). From germline, CDR1 is SGHRS and CDR2 YFSETQ. Trimming pared 1 base from V and 4 bases from J, leaving 11 bases between. CDR3 length: 14 amino acids. Here the CDR3 reads CASSLQGTGTEAFF. The CDR3 DNA is TGCGCCAGCAGCTTGCAGGGGACGGGCACTGAAGCTTTCTTT.

This sequence joins TRBV6-1 and TRBJ2-5; 8 positions match TRBD1. After removal of 0 bases from V and 5 bases from J, the junction contained 8 bases not matched to a gene. The CDR3 covers 16 residues. Germline CDR1 is MNHNS and CDR2 is SASEGT. The DNA of the CDR3 is TGTGCCAGCAGTGAAGCGGCCAGGGGGCAGCGGGAGACCCAGTACTTC. Its protein product is CASSEAARGQRETQYF.

This chain links TRBV6-8 with TRBJ1-2; D gene unclear. The length of the CDR3 is 12 residues. Trimming removed 8 bases at V and 0 bases at J, with 7 bases between. Looked up from germline, CDR1 is MNHGY and CDR2 is SAAAGT. The CDR3 bases are TGTGCCAGCTGGATCCCTAACTATGGCTACACCTTC. Protein product: CASWIPNYGYTF.

The V and J genes are TRBV7-4 and TRBJ2-5; maybe TRBD2 (7 bases). The germline V gene encodes CDR1 SGHVT and CDR2 SQSDAQ. V was cut by 3 bases and J by 2 bases, with 16 bases left in between. The CDR3 has 16 amino acids. The CDR3 DNA follows: TGTGCCAGCAGCTTGGCCGCGGGGGCCGGGCAAGAGACCCAGTACTTC. Protein: CASSLAAGAGQETQYF.

The CDR3 DNA follows: TGTGCCAGCACTTATGGGACAGGGCCCTACGAGCAGTACTTC. Amino acid sequence: CASTYGTGPYEQYF. This chain joins TRBV11-3 and TRBJ2-7, with 9 bases that match TRBD1. The CDR3 extends over 14 amino acids. V lost 7 bases, J lost 2 bases, and 6 bases stayed unmatched. The germline gives CDR1 SGHNT, CDR2 YENEEA.

The chain combines TRBV9 with TRBJ2-7; unclear D gene. Trimming cost V 5 bases and J 13 bases, with 28 bases left between them. There are 15 residues in the CDR3. Germline V lookup: CDR1 SGDLS, CDR2 YYNGEE. The chain's CDR3 is CASSEAAVLNSVSYV. Here the CDR3 DNA reads TGTGCCAGCAGTGAAGCAGCCGTTCTCAATTCGGTATCATACGTC.

The chain couples TRBV6-8 to TRBJ2-2, with D perhaps matching TRBD1 (6 bases). The CDR3 extends over 16 amino acids. The V end was cut by 5 bases, the J end by 1 base, with 14 bases between. Germline values: CDR1 MNHGY, CDR2 SAAAGT. In nucleotides, the CDR3 is TGTGCCAGCAGTGCACAGGGTCTGGGGAACACCGGGGAGCTGTTTTTT. It translates to CASSAQGLGNTGELFF.

This clone was seen a few times. The chain recombines TRBV6-8 with TRBJ1-1; maybe TRBD1 (6 bases). Per the germline V gene, CDR1 is MNHGY and CDR2 is SAAAGT. The CDR3 totals 16 residues. Trimming shortened V by 4 bases and J by 1 base, and 16 bases separated the two germline ends. DNA of the CDR3: TGTGCCAGCAGTTTCGGTGGGGAGGGACAGAACACTGAAGCTTTCTTT. Translated, it gives CASSFGGEGQNTEAFF.

For the CDR3, the DNA is TGCGCCAGCAGCTTAGGCCGGGGGCGCGGCTATGGCTACACCTTC. It codes for CASSLGRGRGYGYTF. V usage is TRBV5-1 and J usage is TRBJ1-2, with TRBD1 as a possible D gene (6 bases). Deletions cut 2 bases from V and 4 bases from J, with 15 bases between. Germline V gene data show CDR1 as SGHRS and CDR2 as YFSETQ. The CDR3 covers 15 residues.

The chain links TRBV28 to TRBJ1-2; D remains unclear. V was clipped by 11 bases and J by 3 bases, with 19 bases between them. The CDR3 extends over 14 amino acids. CDR1 is MDHEN and CDR2 is SYDVKM in the germline V gene. CDR3 amino acids: CASSGSRGYYGYTF. The CDR3 bases are TGTGCCTCGTCGGGGTCCCGCGGCTACTATGGCTACACCTTC.

This chain uses TRBV6-8 with TRBJ2-3; 10 bases line up with TRBD2. The CDR3 is made up of 15 amino acids. The ends lost 5 bases at V and 4 bases at J; junction bases unmatched: 6. CDR1 is MNHGY and CDR2 is SAAAGT in the germline V gene. The CDR3 nucleotides are TGTGCCAGCAGTGAGAGCGGGGGGGCTTCAGATACGCAGTATTTT. It codes for CASSESGGASDTQYF.

The chain links TRBV18 to TRBJ1-1, with TRBD1 identical over 7 bases. In germline, CDR1 is KGHSH, CDR2 LQKENI. CDR3 length: 15 residues. The junction had 13 bases not matched to a gene; V was cut back by 6 bases and J by 6 bases. The CDR3 here is CASSPRQGKLAEAFF. The CDR3 nucleotides read TGTGCCAGCTCCCCTCGACAGGGCAAGTTAGCTGAAGCTTTCTTT.

This CDR3 reads CASSGRTSGYNEQFF. CDR3 DNA sequence: TGTGCCAGCAGCGGACGGACTAGCGGGTACAATGAGCAGTTCTTC. The rearrangement joins TRBV11-3 to TRBJ2-1; TRBD2 matches at 11 bases. J lost 4 bases, V lost 5 bases, and 4 bases had no gene match. This CDR3 contains 15 residues. Germline V lookup: CDR1 SGHNT, CDR2 YENEEA.

The chain joins TRBV6-7 to TRBJ2-5; maybe TRBD1 (5 bases). TRBV6-7 is noted as an ORF with a role that remains uncertain. The CDR3 sequence is 14 residues long. V was trimmed by 5 bases and J by 0 bases, leaving 10 bases between them. CDR3 DNA: TGTGCCAGCAGTGTAAACAGGTACCAAGAGACCCAGTACTTC. Amino acid sequence: CASSVNRYQETQYF.

The CDR3 DNA follows: TGTGCCAGCAGTTTCCTTAGCGGGAGAGGCACAGATACGCAGTATTTT. This gives the protein CASSFLSGRGTDTQYF. This chain joins TRBV28 and TRBJ2-3; 9 bases fit TRBD2. With V trimmed by 3 bases and J by 1 base, 5 bases remained unmatched. The CDR3 has 16 residues. CDR1 and CDR2 (germline): MDHEN, SYDVKM. Full variable domain (outside the CDR3, taken from reference TRBV28 and TRBJ2-3): DVKVTQSSRYLVKRTGEKVFLECVQDMDHENMFWYRQDPGLGLRLIYFSYDVKMKEKGDIPEGYSVSREKKERFSLILESASTNQTSMYLCASSFLSGRGTDTQYFGPGTRLTVL.

The rearrangement joins TRBV29-1 to TRBJ1-1; TRBD1 is a possible D gene (5 bases). The CDR3 has 13 residues. The V end lost 2 bases, the J end lost 3 bases, and 10 bases lay between the germline ends. Germline-derived CDR1 and CDR2 are SQVTM and ANQGSEA. The DNA for the CDR3 is TGCAGCGTTGAAATTGGGGCGGACACTGAAGCTTTCTTT. Encoded protein: CSVEIGADTEAFF.